The subject of this entry is one T cell receptor beta chain. The data belong to a study of blood T cell repertoires in COVID-19. About the study: COVID-19 samples collected from the United States, Italy and Spain covered acute and convalescent phases.

The CDR3 consists of 15 residues. Germline V gene data show CDR1 as KGHSH and CDR2 as LQKENI. With 0 bases removed from V and 2 bases from J, the gap between germline ends came to 10 bases. The method was immunoSEQ multiplex PCR; TCRdb's version includes in-frame clones alone and lacks a portion of them. The sample lists roughly 41,000 clones, about 82% occurring once. Material for sequencing was peripheral blood. This chain links TRBV18 with TRBJ2-5; TRBD1 is a possible D gene (5 bases). The receptor's source is a man aged 50-59 years with active COVID-19. This chain's CDR3 is CASSPPNGQQETQYF. DNA of the CDR3: TGTGCCAGCTCACCACCGAACGGACAACAAGAGACCCAGTACTTC. The variable domain in full, completed from reference TRBV18 and TRBJ2-5, reads NAGVMQNPRHLVRRRGQEARLRCSPMKGHSHVYWYRQLPEEGLKFMVYLQKENIIDESGMPKERFSAEFPKEGPSILRIQQVVRGDSAAYFCASSPPNGQQETQYFGPGTRLLVL.